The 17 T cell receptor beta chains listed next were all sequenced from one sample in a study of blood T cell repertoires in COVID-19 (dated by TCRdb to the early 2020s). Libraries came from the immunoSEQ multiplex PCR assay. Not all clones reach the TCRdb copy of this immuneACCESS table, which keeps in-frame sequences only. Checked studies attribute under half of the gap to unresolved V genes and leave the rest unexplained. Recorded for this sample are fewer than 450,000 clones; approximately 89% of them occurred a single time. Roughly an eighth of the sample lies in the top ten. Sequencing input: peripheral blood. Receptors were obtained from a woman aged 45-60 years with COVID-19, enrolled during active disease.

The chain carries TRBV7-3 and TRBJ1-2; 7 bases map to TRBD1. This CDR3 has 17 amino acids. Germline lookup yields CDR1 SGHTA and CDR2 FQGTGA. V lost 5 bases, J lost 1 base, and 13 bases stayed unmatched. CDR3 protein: CASSPGGPGGSNYGYTF. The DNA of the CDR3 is TGTGCCAGCAGCCCAGGGGGACCCGGGGGTAGTAACTATGGCTACACCTTC. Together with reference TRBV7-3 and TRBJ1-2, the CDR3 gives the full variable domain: GAGVSQTPSNKVTEKGKYVELRCDPISGHTALYWYRQSLGQGPEFLIYFQGTGAADDSGLPNDRFFAVRPEGSVSTLKIQRTERGDSAVYLCASSPGGPGGSNYGYTFGSGTRLTVV.

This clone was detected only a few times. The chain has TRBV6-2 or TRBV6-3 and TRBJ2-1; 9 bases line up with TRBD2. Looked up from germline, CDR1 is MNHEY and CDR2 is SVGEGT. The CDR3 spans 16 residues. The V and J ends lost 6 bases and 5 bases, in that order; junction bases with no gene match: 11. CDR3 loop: CASSPHGLAINNEQFF. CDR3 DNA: TGTGCCAGCAGCCCTCATGGACTAGCGATTAACAATGAGCAGTTCTTC.

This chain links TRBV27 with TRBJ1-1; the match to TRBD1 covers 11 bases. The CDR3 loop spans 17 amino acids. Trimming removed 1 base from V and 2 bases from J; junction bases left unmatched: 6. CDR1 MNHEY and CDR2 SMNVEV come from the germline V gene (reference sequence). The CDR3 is CASSLWGTGGANTEAFF. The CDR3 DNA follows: TGTGCCAGCAGTTTATGGGGGACAGGGGGTGCCAACACTGAAGCTTTCTTT.

The CDR3 sequence is CATSRGLGEESEQYF. The CDR3, as DNA: TGTGCCACCAGCAGGGGGCTTGGGGAGGAATCCGAGCAGTACTTC. The rearrangement links TRBV15 to TRBJ2-7; TRBD2 might be the D (6 bases). CDR1 is LNHNV, CDR2 YYDKDF, per germline (reference sequence). V was clipped by 3 bases and J by 6 bases, with 18 bases between them. This CDR3 spans 15 amino acids. Variable domain in full (rest from reference TRBV15 and TRBJ2-7): DAMVIQNPRYQVTQFGKPVTLSCSQTLNHNVMYWYQQKSSQAPKLLFHYYDKDFNNEADTPDNFQSRRPNTSFCFLDIRSPGLGDTAMYLCATSRGLGEESEQYFGPGTRLTVT.

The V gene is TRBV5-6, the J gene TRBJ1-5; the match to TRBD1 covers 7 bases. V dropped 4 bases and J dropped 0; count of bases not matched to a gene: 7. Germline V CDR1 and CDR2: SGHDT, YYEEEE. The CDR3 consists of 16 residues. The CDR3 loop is CASSLGTALSNQPQHF. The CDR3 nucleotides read TGTGCCAGCAGCCTTGGGACAGCACTTAGCAATCAGCCCCAGCATTTT.

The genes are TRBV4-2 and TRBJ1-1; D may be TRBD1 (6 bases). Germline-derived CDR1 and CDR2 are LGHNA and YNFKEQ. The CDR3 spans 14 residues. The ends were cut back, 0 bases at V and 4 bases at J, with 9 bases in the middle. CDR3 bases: TGTGCCAGCAGCCAAGATAACAGGGTCACTGAAGCTTTCTTT. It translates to CASSQDNRVTEAFF.

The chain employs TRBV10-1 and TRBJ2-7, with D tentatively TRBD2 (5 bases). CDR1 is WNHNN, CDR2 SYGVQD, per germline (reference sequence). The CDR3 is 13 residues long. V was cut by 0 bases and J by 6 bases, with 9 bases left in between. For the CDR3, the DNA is TGCGCCAGCAGTGAGTCTCTAGCCGGCGAGCAGTACTTC. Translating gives CASSESLAGEQYF.

The CDR3 DNA reads TGTGCCAGCAGCCACTCCCGGGACAGGGATACAACTAATGAAAAACTGTTTTTT. Translating gives CASSHSRDRDTTNEKLFF. This sequence joins TRBV13 and TRBJ1-4; 9 bases are a match to TRBD1. This CDR3 is built from 18 residues. Germline V lookup: CDR1 PRHDT, CDR2 FYEKMQ (reference sequence). Trimming took 5 bases from V and 0 from J; bases not matched to a gene: 10.

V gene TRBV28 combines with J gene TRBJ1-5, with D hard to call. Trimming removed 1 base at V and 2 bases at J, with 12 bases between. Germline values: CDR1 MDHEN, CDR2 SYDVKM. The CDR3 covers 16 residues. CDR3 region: CASSLLTDGGNQPQHF. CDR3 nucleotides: TGTGCCAGCAGTTTATTAACAGATGGTGGCAATCAGCCCCAGCATTTT.

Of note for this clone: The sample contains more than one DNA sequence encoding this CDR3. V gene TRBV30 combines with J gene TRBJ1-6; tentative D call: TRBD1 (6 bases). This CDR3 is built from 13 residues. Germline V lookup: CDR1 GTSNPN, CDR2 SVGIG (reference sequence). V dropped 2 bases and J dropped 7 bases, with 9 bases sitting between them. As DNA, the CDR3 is TGTGCCTGGAGTCCGGGACAAAATTCACCCCTCCACTTT. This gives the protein CAWSPGQNSPLHF.

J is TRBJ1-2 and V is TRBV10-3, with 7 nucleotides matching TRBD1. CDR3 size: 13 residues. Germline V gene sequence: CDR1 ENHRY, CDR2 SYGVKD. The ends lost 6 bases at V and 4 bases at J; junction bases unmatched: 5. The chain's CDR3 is CAIRGQQSYGYTF. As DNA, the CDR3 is TGTGCCATCAGGGGACAGCAGTCCTATGGCTACACCTTC.

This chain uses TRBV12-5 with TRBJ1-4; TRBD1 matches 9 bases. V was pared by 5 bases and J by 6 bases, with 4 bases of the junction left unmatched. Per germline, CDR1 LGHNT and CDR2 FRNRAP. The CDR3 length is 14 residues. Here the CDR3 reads CASGPGQGYEKLFF. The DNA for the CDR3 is TGTGCTAGTGGTCCGGGACAGGGATATGAAAAACTGTTTTTT.

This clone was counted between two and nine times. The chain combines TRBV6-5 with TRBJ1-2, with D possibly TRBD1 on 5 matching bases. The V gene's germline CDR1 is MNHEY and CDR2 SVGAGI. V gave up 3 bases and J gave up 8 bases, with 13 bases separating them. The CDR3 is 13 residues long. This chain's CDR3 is CASSYREKGGYTF. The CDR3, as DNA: TGTGCCAGCAGTTATCGTGAGAAGGGGGGCTACACCTTC.

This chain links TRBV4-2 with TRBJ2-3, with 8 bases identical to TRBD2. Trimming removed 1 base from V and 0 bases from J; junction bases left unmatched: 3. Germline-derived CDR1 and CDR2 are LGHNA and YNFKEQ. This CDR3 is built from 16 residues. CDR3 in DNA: TGTGCCAGCAGCCAAGGGGTAGCGGGGAGCACAGATACGCAGTATTTT. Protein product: CASSQGVAGSTDTQYF.

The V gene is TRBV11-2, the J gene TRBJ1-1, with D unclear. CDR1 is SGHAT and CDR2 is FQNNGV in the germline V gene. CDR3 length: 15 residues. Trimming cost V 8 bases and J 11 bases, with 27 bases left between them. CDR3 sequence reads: CASVGWQTDSASAFF. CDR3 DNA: TGTGCCAGCGTTGGCTGGCAGACTGACTCGGCTTCGGCTTTCTTT.

DNA of the CDR3: TGTGCCAGTTCACCCCTCATTTTAGGACAGAATGAGCAGTTCTTC. This codes for CASSPLILGQNEQFF. This chain joins TRBV19 and TRBJ2-1; possibly TRBD1 for D (6 bases). The germline V gene encodes CDR1 LNHDA and CDR2 SQIVND (reference sequence). The CDR3 extends over 15 amino acids. V lost 8 bases and J lost 7, with 21 bases in between.

The CDR3 DNA sequence: TGTGCCAGCAGTTCCGCGAACAGGGATATTAATGAAAAACTGTTTTTT. As protein: CASSSANRDINEKLFF. This rearrangement joins TRBV6-6 to TRBJ1-4, with D possibly TRBD1 on 6 matching bases. Trimming removed 4 bases from V and 4 bases from J, with 16 bases in between. The CDR3 consists of 16 residues. Germline V gives CDR1 MNHNY, CDR2 SVGAGI (reference sequence).